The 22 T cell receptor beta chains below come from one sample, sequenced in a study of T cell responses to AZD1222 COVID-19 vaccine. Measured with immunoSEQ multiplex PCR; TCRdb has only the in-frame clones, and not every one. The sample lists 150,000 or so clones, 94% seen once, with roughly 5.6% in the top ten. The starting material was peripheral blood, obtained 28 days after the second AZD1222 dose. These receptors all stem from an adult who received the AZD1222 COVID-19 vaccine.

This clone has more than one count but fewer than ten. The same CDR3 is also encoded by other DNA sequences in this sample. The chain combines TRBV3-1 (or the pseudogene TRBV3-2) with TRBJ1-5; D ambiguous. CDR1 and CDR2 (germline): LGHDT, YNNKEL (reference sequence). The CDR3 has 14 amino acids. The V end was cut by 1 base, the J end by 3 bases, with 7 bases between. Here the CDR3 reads CASSQATDNQPQHF. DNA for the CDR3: TGTGCCAGCAGCCAAGCCACGGACAATCAGCCCCAGCATTTT.

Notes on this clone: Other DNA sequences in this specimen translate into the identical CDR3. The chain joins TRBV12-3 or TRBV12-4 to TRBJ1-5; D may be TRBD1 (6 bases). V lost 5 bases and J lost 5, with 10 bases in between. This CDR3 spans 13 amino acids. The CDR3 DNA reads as TGTGCCAGCAGTCTACAGGGCGATCAGCCCCAGCATTTT. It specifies CASSLQGDQPQHF.

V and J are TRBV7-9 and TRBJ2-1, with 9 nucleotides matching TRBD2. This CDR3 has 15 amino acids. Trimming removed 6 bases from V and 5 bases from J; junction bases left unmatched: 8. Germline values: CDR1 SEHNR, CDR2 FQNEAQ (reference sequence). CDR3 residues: CASSFSGSQNNEQFF. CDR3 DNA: TGTGCCAGCAGTTTTAGCGGGAGCCAAAACAATGAGCAGTTCTTC.

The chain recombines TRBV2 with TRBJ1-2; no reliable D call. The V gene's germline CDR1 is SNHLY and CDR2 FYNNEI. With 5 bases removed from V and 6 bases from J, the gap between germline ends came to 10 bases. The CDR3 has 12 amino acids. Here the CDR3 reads CASSIGLDGYTF. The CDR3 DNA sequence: TGTGCCAGCAGTATCGGGTTGGATGGCTACACCTTC.

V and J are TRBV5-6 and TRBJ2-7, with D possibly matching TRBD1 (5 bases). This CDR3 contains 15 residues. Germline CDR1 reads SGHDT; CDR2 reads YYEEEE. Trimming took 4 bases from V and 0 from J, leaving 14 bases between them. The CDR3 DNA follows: TGTGCCAGCAGCCGATGGGGCGCAAGCTCCTACGAGCAGTACTTC. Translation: CASSRWGASSYEQYF.

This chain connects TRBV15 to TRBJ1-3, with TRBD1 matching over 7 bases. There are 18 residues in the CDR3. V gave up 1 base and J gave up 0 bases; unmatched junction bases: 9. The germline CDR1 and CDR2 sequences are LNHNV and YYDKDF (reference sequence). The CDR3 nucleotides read TGTGCCACCAGCAGAGCGCGGTCCAGGGGGAACTCTGGAAACACCATATATTTT. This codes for CATSRARSRGNSGNTIYF.

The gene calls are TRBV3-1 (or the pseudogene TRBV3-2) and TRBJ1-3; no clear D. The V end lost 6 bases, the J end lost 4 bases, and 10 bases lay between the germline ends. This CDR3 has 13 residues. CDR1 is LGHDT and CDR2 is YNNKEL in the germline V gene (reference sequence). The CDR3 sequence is CASSLTEGNTIYF. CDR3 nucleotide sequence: TGTGCCAGCAGTCTCACGGAAGGAAACACCATATATTTT.

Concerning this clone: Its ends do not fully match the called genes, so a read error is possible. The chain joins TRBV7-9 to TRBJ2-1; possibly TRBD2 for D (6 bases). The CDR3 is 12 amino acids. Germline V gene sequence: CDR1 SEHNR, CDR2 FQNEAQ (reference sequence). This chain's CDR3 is CASSPGDGLRIF. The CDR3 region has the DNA TGTGCCAGCAGCCCGGGGGACGGATTGAGGATCTTC.

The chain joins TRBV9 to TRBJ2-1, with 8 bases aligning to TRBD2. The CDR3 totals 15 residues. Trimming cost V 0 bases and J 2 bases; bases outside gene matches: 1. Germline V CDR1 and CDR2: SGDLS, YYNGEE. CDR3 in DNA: TGTGCCAGCAGCGTAGTACTAGCGGCCTACAATGAGCAGTTCTTC. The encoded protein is CASSVVLAAYNEQFF. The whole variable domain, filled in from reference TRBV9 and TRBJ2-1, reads DSGVTQTPKHLITATGQRVTLRCSPRSGDLSVYWYQQSLDQGLQFLIQYYNGEERAKGNILERFSAQQFPDLHSELNLSSLELGDSALYFCASSVVLAAYNEQFFGPGTRLTVL.

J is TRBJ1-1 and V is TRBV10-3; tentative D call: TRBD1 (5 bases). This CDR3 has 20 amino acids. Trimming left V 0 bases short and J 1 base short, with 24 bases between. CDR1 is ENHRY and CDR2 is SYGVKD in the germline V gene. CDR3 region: CAISESHPQAILRENTEAFF. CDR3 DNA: TGTGCCATCAGTGAGTCCCACCCACAGGCGATCCTAAGAGAGAACACTGAAGCTTTCTTT.

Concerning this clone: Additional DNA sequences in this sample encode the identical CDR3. The chain's CDR3 is CASSLLGYEQYF. Here the CDR3 DNA reads TGTGCCAGCAGTCTACTAGGTTACGAGCAGTACTTC. This chain joins TRBV28 and TRBJ2-7; TRBD2 might be the D (5 bases). Trimming removed 5 bases at V and 4 bases at J, with 9 bases between. Germline V gives CDR1 MDHEN, CDR2 SYDVKM. This CDR3 comprises 12 residues.

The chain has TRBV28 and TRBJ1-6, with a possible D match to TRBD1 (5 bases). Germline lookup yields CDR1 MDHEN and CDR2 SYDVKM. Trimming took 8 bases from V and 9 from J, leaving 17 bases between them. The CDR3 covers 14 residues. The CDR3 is CASEGTWGISPLHF. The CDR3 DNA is TGTGCCAGCGAAGGGACCTGGGGAATTTCACCCCTCCACTTT.

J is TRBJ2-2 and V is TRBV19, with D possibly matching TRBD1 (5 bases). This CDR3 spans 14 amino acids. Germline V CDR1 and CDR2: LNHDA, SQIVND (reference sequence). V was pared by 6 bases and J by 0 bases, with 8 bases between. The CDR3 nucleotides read TGTGCCAGTAGAGACAGCGCGAACACCGGGGAGCTGTTTTTT. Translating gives CASRDSANTGELFF.

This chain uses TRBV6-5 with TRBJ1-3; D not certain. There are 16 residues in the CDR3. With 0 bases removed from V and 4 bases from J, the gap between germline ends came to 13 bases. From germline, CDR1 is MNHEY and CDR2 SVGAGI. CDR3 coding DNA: TGTGCCAGCAGTTACTCGAGAAGGGCCACCGGAAACACCATATATTTT. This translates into CASSYSRRATGNTIYF.

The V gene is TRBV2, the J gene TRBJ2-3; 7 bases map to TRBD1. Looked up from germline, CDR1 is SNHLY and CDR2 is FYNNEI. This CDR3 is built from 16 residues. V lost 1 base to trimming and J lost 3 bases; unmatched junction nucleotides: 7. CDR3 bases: TGTGCCAGCAGTGAAGAAGAGACAGGGTATACAGATACGCAGTATTTT. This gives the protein CASSEEETGYTDTQYF. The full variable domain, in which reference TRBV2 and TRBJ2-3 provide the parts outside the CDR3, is EPEVTQTPSHQVTQMGQEVILRCVPISNHLYFYWYRQILGQKVEFLVSFYNNEISEKSEIFDDQFSVERPDGSNFTLKIRSTKLEDSAMYFCASSEEETGYTDTQYFGPGTRLTVL.

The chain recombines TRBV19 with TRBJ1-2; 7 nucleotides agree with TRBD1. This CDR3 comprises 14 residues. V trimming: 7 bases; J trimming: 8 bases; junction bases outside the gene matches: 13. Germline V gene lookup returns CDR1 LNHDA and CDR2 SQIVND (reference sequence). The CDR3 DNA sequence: TGTGCCAGTACCCCGGACAGGAGAGGCATGGGCTACACCTTC. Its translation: CASTPDRRGMGYTF.

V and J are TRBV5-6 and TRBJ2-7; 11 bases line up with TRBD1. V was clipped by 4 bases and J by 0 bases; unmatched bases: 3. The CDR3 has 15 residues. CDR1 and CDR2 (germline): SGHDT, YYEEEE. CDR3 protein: CASSIGTGGSYEQYF. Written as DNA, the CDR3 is TGTGCCAGCAGCATTGGGACAGGGGGCTCCTACGAGCAGTACTTC.

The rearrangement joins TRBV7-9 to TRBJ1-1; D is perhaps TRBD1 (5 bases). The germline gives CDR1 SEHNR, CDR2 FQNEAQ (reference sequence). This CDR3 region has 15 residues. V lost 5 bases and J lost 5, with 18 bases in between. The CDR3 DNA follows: TGTGCCAGCAGCCTATGGGTGGGGGGGAAAACTGAAGCTTTCTTT. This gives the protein CASSLWVGGKTEAFF.

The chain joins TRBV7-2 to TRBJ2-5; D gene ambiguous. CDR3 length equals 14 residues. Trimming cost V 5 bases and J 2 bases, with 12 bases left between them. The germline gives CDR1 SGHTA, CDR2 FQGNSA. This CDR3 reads CASSQTSVQETQYF. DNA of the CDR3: TGTGCCAGCAGCCAGACCTCAGTACAAGAGACCCAGTACTTC.

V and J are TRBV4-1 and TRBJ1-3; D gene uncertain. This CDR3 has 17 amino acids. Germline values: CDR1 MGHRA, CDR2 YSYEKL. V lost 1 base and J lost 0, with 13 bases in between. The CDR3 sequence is CASSQAGIGPSGNTIYF. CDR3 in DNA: TGCGCCAGCAGCCAAGCGGGAATTGGCCCCTCTGGAAACACCATATATTTT.

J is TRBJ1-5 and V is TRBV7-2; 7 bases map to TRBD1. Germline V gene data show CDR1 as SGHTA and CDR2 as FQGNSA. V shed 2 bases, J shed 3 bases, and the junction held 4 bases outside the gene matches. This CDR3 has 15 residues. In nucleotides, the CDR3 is TGTGCCAGCAGCTTATGGGGACAGTCCAATCAGCCCCAGCATTTT. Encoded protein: CASSLWGQSNQPQHF.

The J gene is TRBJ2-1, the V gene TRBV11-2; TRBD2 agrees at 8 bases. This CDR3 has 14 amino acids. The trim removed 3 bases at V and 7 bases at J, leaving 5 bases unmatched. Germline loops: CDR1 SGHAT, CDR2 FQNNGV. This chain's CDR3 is CASSFWTSSNEQFF. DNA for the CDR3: TGTGCCAGCAGCTTTTGGACTAGCTCAAATGAGCAGTTCTTC.